These T cell receptor beta chains were read from a single sample in a study of Graves' ophthalmopathy and Graves' hyperthyroidism. TCRdb recomputed calls from the multiplex PCR reads with MiXCR, one row per CDR3 protein. The profile covers about 1.2 million distinct CDR3 sequences, with roughly two fifths appearing a single time and more than 9.5% taken by the ten largest. Sequenced sample: peripheral blood or thyroid tissue (not recorded which). The source of these receptors is an adult man with Graves' hyperthyroidism. Both conserved end residues are part of each CDR3. Fields, in order: clone size, D gene, V gene, J gene, CDR3 DNA, CDR3 protein. D genes are given only for firm matches. Clone size is not always given. Where it is, it says once, few, many or a class for expanded clones.

abundance: NA
d_gene: NA
v_gene: TRBV7-8
j_gene: TRBJ1-2
CDR3nt: TGTGTCAGCAGCCACCCCGGGGCTAACTATGGCTACACCTTC
CDR3aa: CVSSHPGANYGYTF

abundance: NA
d_gene: TRBD1
v_gene: TRBV5-6
j_gene: TRBJ1-6
CDR3nt: TGTGCCAGCAGCGCCCTACAGGGGTCACCCCTCCACTTT
CDR3aa: CASSALQGSPLHF

abundance: NA
d_gene: NA
v_gene: TRBV15
j_gene: TRBJ2-7
CDR3nt: TGTGCCACCAGCACCCGGGACTTTTCCTACGAGCAGTACTTC
CDR3aa: CATSTRDFSYEQYF

abundance: NA
d_gene: TRBD1
v_gene: TRBV19
j_gene: TRBJ2-7
CDR3nt: TGTGCCAGTAGCATGGACAGGGGGCGCACCTACGAGCAGTACTTC
CDR3aa: CASSMDRGRTYEQYF

abundance: many
d_gene: TRBD1
v_gene: TRBV4-1
j_gene: TRBJ1-1
CDR3nt: TGCGCCAGCAGCCAAGAGGGACAGGGGGCTGGGCGCGAAGCTTTCTTT
CDR3aa: CASSQEGQGAGREAFF

abundance: many
d_gene: TRBD2
v_gene: TRBV7-9
j_gene: TRBJ2-7
CDR3nt: TGTGCCAGCAGCCCTCGGACTAGCGGGAGGAACGAGCAGTACTTC
CDR3aa: CASSPRTSGRNEQYF

abundance: many
d_gene: NA
v_gene: TRBV4-1
j_gene: TRBJ1-1
CDR3nt: TGCGCCAGCAGCCAAGAGATCGTGGGGACTGAAGCTTTCTTT
CDR3aa: CASSQEIVGTEAFF

abundance: NA
d_gene: TRBD1
v_gene: TRBV5-1
j_gene: TRBJ2-6
CDR3nt: TGCGCCAGCAGCATACAACAGGGGGCGGGTGACACTGAAGCTTTC
CDR3aa: CASSIQQGAGDTEAF

abundance: once
d_gene: NA
v_gene: TRBV20-1
j_gene: TRBJ2-7
CDR3nt: TGCAGTGCTAGTCGGGACGGTTTCTACGAGCAGTACTTC
CDR3aa: CSASRDGFYEQYF

abundance: few
d_gene: TRBD1
v_gene: TRBV28
j_gene: TRBJ2-5
CDR3nt: TGTGCCAGCAGACCGGGACAGAACAGCCAAGAGACCCAGTACTTC
CDR3aa: CASRPGQNSQETQYF

abundance: NA
d_gene: NA
v_gene: TRBV10-3
j_gene: TRBJ1-5
CDR3nt: TGTGCCACCATGGCGCTAAATCAGCCCCAGCATTTT
CDR3aa: CATMALNQPQHF

abundance: many
d_gene: NA
v_gene: TRBV2
j_gene: TRBJ1-1
CDR3nt: TGTGCCAGCCTACGGGCGGCGAACACTGAAGCTTTCTTT
CDR3aa: CASLRAANTEAFF

abundance: NA
d_gene: NA
v_gene: TRBV5-1
j_gene: TRBJ2-2
CDR3nt: TGCGCCAGCAGCTTGGACCAGGGGTATCACGGGGAGCTGTTTTTT
CDR3aa: CASSLDQGYHGELFF

abundance: NA
d_gene: NA
v_gene: TRBV7-9
j_gene: TRBJ1-4
CDR3nt: TGTGCCAGCAGCTACAGGGAGGATGAAAAACTGTTTTTT
CDR3aa: CASSYREDEKLFF

abundance: many
d_gene: NA
v_gene: TRBV7-2
j_gene: TRBJ1-1
CDR3nt: TGTGCCAGCAGCAAAGTTCCGTCCCCTGAAGCTTTCTTT
CDR3aa: CASSKVPSPEAFF

abundance: many
d_gene: NA
v_gene: TRBV20-1
j_gene: TRBJ2-7
CDR3nt: TGCAGTGCTCCCAGACAGGACTCCTACGAGCAGTACTTC
CDR3aa: CSAPRQDSYEQYF

abundance: many
d_gene: NA
v_gene: TRBV7-2
j_gene: TRBJ2-5
CDR3nt: TGTGCCAGCAGCCAAGGGGGTGAGACCCAGTACTTC
CDR3aa: CASSQGGETQYF

abundance: NA
d_gene: NA
v_gene: TRBV12-3/TRBV12-4
j_gene: TRBJ2-7
CDR3nt: TGTGCCAGCAGGGCCGGGGGGCAAGGCGAGCAGTACTTC
CDR3aa: CASRAGGQGEQYF

abundance: NA
d_gene: NA
v_gene: TRBV14
j_gene: TRBJ2-3
CDR3nt: TGTGCCAGCAGGCCGTCTACAGCCACGAATACGCAGTATTTT
CDR3aa: CASRPSTATNTQYF

abundance: many
d_gene: NA
v_gene: TRBV7-2
j_gene: TRBJ2-6
CDR3nt: TGTGCCAGCAGCTTACCGGCGGGGCTTGGGGCCAACGTCCTGACTTTC
CDR3aa: CASSLPAGLGANVLTF

abundance: NA
d_gene: NA
v_gene: TRBV19
j_gene: TRBJ2-7
CDR3nt: TGTGCCAGTAGTGCAACAGGGTCTGTCGAGCAGTACTTC
CDR3aa: CASSATGSVEQYF

abundance: once
d_gene: TRBD1
v_gene: TRBV7-2
j_gene: TRBJ1-5
CDR3nt: TGTGCCAGCAGAAGTCCGGGGACAGGTAGCCAGCCCCAGCATTTT
CDR3aa: CASRSPGTGSQPQHF

abundance: many
d_gene: NA
v_gene: TRBV15
j_gene: TRBJ1-2
CDR3nt: TGTGCCACCAGCAGAGACCCAGACTATGGCTACACCTTC
CDR3aa: CATSRDPDYGYTF

abundance: NA
d_gene: TRBD1
v_gene: TRBV11-2
j_gene: TRBJ1-5
CDR3nt: TGTGCCAGCAGCTTCCCGGGACAGGCCCTTACCAATAGCAATCAGCCCCAGCATTTT
CDR3aa: CASSFPGQALTNSNQPQHF

abundance: few
d_gene: NA
v_gene: TRBV30
j_gene: TRBJ1-3
CDR3nt: TGTGCCTGGAAGATCAGGGAATCGGACTCTGGAAACACCATATATTTT
CDR3aa: CAWKIRESDSGNTIYF

abundance: many
d_gene: NA
v_gene: TRBV5-1
j_gene: TRBJ2-7
CDR3nt: TGCGCCAGCAAAGATCCGGACTCTCCGTCTTACGAGCAGTACTTC
CDR3aa: CASKDPDSPSYEQYF

abundance: NA
d_gene: NA
v_gene: TRBV7-3
j_gene: TRBJ2-3
CDR3nt: TGTGCCAGCAGCGCGGAGGGAGATACGCAGTATTTT
CDR3aa: CASSAEGDTQYF

abundance: many
d_gene: NA
v_gene: TRBV25-1
j_gene: TRBJ1-5
CDR3nt: TGTGCCAGCCAGGGGAGTAGCAATCAGCCCCAGCATTTT
CDR3aa: CASQGSSNQPQHF

abundance: NA
d_gene: NA
v_gene: TRBV2
j_gene: TRBJ1-6
CDR3nt: TGTGCCAGCTTGGAATCTGGCAACAATTCACCCCTCCACTTT
CDR3aa: CASLESGNNSPLHF

abundance: many
d_gene: NA
v_gene: TRBV20-1
j_gene: TRBJ2-1
CDR3nt: TGCAGTGCTAGAGATGAACCTTCCCGTTTTCAGTTCTTC
CDR3aa: CSARDEPSRFQFF

abundance: NA
d_gene: NA
v_gene: TRBV7-9
j_gene: TRBJ1-6
CDR3nt: TGTGCCAGCAGCTTAGGGGCGGGGCTACTTAATTCACCCCTCCACTTT
CDR3aa: CASSLGAGLLNSPLHF

abundance: NA
d_gene: NA
v_gene: TRBV25-1
j_gene: TRBJ1-1
CDR3nt: TGTGCCAGCAGCTTCGTTGGCAGACATAACACTGAAGCTTTCTTT
CDR3aa: CASSFVGRHNTEAFF

abundance: many
d_gene: NA
v_gene: TRBV5-8
j_gene: TRBJ2-7
CDR3nt: TGTGCCACTGCGGCGGTTCGCTACGAGCAGTACTTC
CDR3aa: CATAAVRYEQYF

abundance: few
d_gene: NA
v_gene: TRBV20-1
j_gene: TRBJ2-7
CDR3nt: TGCAGTGCTAGAGGCTCGAACAGGCGATACGAGCAGTACTTC
CDR3aa: CSARGSNRRYEQYF

abundance: once
d_gene: TRBD2
v_gene: TRBV28
j_gene: TRBJ2-2
CDR3nt: TGTGCCAGCAGTTCTTCCGGGAGGGAGCACACCGGGGAGCTGTTTTTT
CDR3aa: CASSSSGREHTGELFF

abundance: NA
d_gene: NA
v_gene: TRBV7-2
j_gene: TRBJ2-7
CDR3nt: TGTGCCAGCAGCTTAGTATCTATGTACGAGCAGTACTTC
CDR3aa: CASSLVSMYEQYF

abundance: many
d_gene: NA
v_gene: TRBV15
j_gene: TRBJ1-5
CDR3nt: TGTGCCACCAGCAGAGGCGAGCTAGATCAGCCCCAGCATTTT
CDR3aa: CATSRGELDQPQHF

abundance: once
d_gene: TRBD1
v_gene: TRBV7-9
j_gene: TRBJ2-7
CDR3nt: TGTGCCAGCAGGGCAGGGGGCAATGAGCAGTACTTC
CDR3aa: CASRAGGNEQYF

abundance: NA
d_gene: NA
v_gene: TRBV29-1
j_gene: TRBJ2-7
CDR3nt: TGCAGCGTGGAAGGGGGGAACAGCCTCGCCTACGAGCAGTACTTC
CDR3aa: CSVEGGNSLAYEQYF

abundance: many
d_gene: TRBD1
v_gene: TRBV19
j_gene: TRBJ2-7
CDR3nt: TGTGCCAGTAGTGGACAGGGAAATACCTACGAGCAGTACTTC
CDR3aa: CASSGQGNTYEQYF

abundance: many
d_gene: TRBD1
v_gene: TRBV15
j_gene: TRBJ1-4
CDR3nt: TGTGCCACCAGCAGAGGAACAGGGGATAATGAAAAACTGTTTTTT
CDR3aa: CATSRGTGDNEKLFF

abundance: few
d_gene: NA
v_gene: TRBV20-1
j_gene: TRBJ2-7
CDR3nt: TGCAGTGCAATTAGACAGCCCACCGGGATGGAGCAGTACTTC
CDR3aa: CSAIRQPTGMEQYF

abundance: NA
d_gene: TRBD2
v_gene: TRBV7-2
j_gene: TRBJ2-7
CDR3nt: TGTGCCAGCAGTTATACTAGCGGGGTTTCCTACGAGCAGTACTTC
CDR3aa: CASSYTSGVSYEQYF

abundance: few
d_gene: TRBD1
v_gene: TRBV6-2/TRBV6-3
j_gene: TRBJ1-2
CDR3nt: TGTGCCAGCACCCGAGGACAGGGAAGGGGCTACACCTTC
CDR3aa: CASTRGQGRGYTF

abundance: NA
d_gene: TRBD1
v_gene: TRBV11-2
j_gene: TRBJ1-2
CDR3nt: TGTGCCAGCACCATGACAGGGGGCCCCTATGGCTACACCTTC
CDR3aa: CASTMTGGPYGYTF

abundance: NA
d_gene: NA
v_gene: TRBV7-2
j_gene: TRBJ2-5
CDR3nt: TGTGCCAGCAGCTTAGGGCCAGGGTTCCAAGAGACCCAGTACTTC
CDR3aa: CASSLGPGFQETQYF

abundance: many
d_gene: NA
v_gene: TRBV2
j_gene: TRBJ1-6
CDR3nt: TGTGCCAGCAGTGAAGGCGAGGATTCACCCCTCCACTTT
CDR3aa: CASSEGEDSPLHF

abundance: few
d_gene: TRBD1
v_gene: TRBV6-5
j_gene: TRBJ1-2
CDR3nt: TGTGCCAGCAGTCTTCAGACCGGGACAGGGTACTATGGCTACACCTTC
CDR3aa: CASSLQTGTGYYGYTF

abundance: few
d_gene: NA
v_gene: TRBV7-2
j_gene: TRBJ2-5
CDR3nt: TGTGCCAGCACCCAAACGGTGGAGACCCAGTACTTC
CDR3aa: CASTQTVETQYF

abundance: many
d_gene: NA
v_gene: TRBV10-1
j_gene: TRBJ1-5
CDR3nt: TGCGCCAGCAGCCCGGCTCAGCCCCAGCATTTT
CDR3aa: CASSPAQPQHF

abundance: many
d_gene: NA
v_gene: TRBV7-9
j_gene: TRBJ2-5
CDR3nt: TGTGCCAGCAGCTTCACAGGGCTTGGAGAGACCCAGTACTTC
CDR3aa: CASSFTGLGETQYF

abundance: many
d_gene: NA
v_gene: TRBV19
j_gene: TRBJ1-1
CDR3nt: TGTGCCAGCAGGTCCGTTGGAGCCACTGAAGCTTTCTTT
CDR3aa: CASRSVGATEAFF

abundance: NA
d_gene: NA
v_gene: TRBV19
j_gene: TRBJ2-7
CDR3nt: TGTGCCAGTACTCCGGGACTCGCGACCGAGCAGTACTTC
CDR3aa: CASTPGLATEQYF